The 9 T cell receptor beta chains below all came from one sample that was sequenced in a study of T cells in women clearing cervical HPV infection. The assay was immunoSEQ multiplex PCR, and TCRdb's table has in-frame clones only and misses some. The table lists 25,000 to 35,000 clones. Sequenced input: blood buffy coat. The receptors come from a woman aged 18-70 years with a cervical HPV16 infection that either progressed to CIN3+ or cleared (not recorded which).

Remarks on this clone: The sequence runs out 3 residues before the end of the CDR3; the remainder is reconstructed from the germline J gene. The rearrangement joins TRBV18 to TRBJ2-1, with TRBD2 matching over 11 bases. CDR1 is KGHSH, CDR2 LQKENI, per germline. The CDR3 runs 14 residues. V trimming: 8 bases; J trimming: 9 bases; junction bases outside the gene matches: 9. CDR3 DNA, as far as it was read: TGTGCCAGCGCGGGACTAGCGGTACTAGTTGAG. Translation: CASAGLAVLVE. The full CDR3 sequence reads CASAGLAVLVEQFF.

As regards this clone: The sequenced fragment ends 3 residues before the CDR3 boundary, so the rest is inferred from the germline J gene. The chain has TRBV20-1 and TRBJ2-5, with 10 bases fitting TRBD1. CDR3 length: 15 amino acids. CDR1 and CDR2 from the germline V gene are DFQATT and SNEGSKA (reference sequence). J lost 5 bases, V lost 5 bases, and 11 bases had no gene match. The sequenced CDR3 bases are TGCAGTGCTTCTAAAACCGGGACAGGGGTGGAGACC. As protein: CSASKTGTGVET. The whole CDR3 region reads CSASKTGTGVETQYF.

Points on this clone: The CDR3 end falls 3 residues outside the read, so it is completed with the germline J gene. The chain recombines TRBV18 with TRBJ2-4; possibly TRBD1 for D (6 bases). This CDR3 is 12 amino acids long. The germline gives CDR1 KGHSH, CDR2 LQKENI. Incomplete CDR3 DNA: TGTGCCAGCTCACCTAGAACGGACAGT. Translating it yields CASSPRTDS. The entire CDR3 protein is CASSPRTDSQYF. Complete variable domain (other parts from reference TRBV18 and TRBJ2-4): NAGVMQNPRHLVRRRGQEARLRCSPMKGHSHVYWYRQLPEEGLKFMVYLQKENIIDESGMPKERFSAEFPKEGPSILRIQQVVRGDSAAYFCASSPRTDSQYFGAGTRLSVL.

Points on this clone: The CDR3 is cut off 3 residues early in the read; its end comes from the germline J gene. V usage is TRBV18 and J usage is TRBJ1-2; D remains unclear. Germline lookup yields CDR1 KGHSH and CDR2 LQKENI. The CDR3 is 13 amino acids. CDR3 DNA, as far as it was read: TGTGCCAGCTCTGAAGGGTCCTCCTACGAC. Its protein is CASSEGSSYD. The CDR3 in its entirety is CASSEGSSYDYTF.

The CDR3: CASSSWGGAYNEQFF. CDR3 bases read: TGTGCCAGCAGCTCCTGGGGGGGGGCATACAATGAG. This sequence joins TRBV7-2 and TRBJ2-1, with D perhaps TRBD2 (7 bases). The read falls 3 residues short of the CDR3 end, and the missing part is taken from the germline J gene. This CDR3 has 15 amino acids. Germline loops: CDR1 SGHTA, CDR2 FQGNSA. With 4 bases removed from V and 4 bases from J, the gap between germline ends came to 14 bases.

Remarks on this clone: The CDR3 goes on 3 residues after the read ends, and that part is filled in from the germline J gene. The chain is built from TRBV19 and TRBJ1-4, with TRBD1 as a possible D gene (6 bases). The germline gives CDR1 LNHDA, CDR2 SQIVND (reference sequence). The CDR3 runs to 13 residues. CDR3 DNA (partial): TGTGCCAGTAGTGTGACAGGATTGAACGTA. Its translation: CASSVTGLNV. In full, the CDR3 is CASSVTGLNVLFF.

Comments on this clone: The sequence runs out 3 residues before the end of the CDR3; the remainder is reconstructed from the germline J gene. The J gene is TRBJ2-5, the V gene TRBV18; D possibly corresponds to TRBD2 (7 bases). V lost 3 bases, J lost 4 bases, and 12 bases lay in between. Germline V gene lookup returns CDR1 KGHSH and CDR2 LQKENI. This CDR3 region has 14 residues. Incomplete CDR3 DNA: TGTGCCAGCTCACCGAACGCGGGGGCAGAGACC. It is translated as CASSPNAGAET. The full CDR3 reads CASSPNAGAETQYF. Full variable domain (remainder filled in from reference TRBV18 and TRBJ2-5): NAGVMQNPRHLVRRRGQEARLRCSPMKGHSHVYWYRQLPEEGLKFMVYLQKENIIDESGMPKERFSAEFPKEGPSILRIQQVVRGDSAAYFCASSPNAGAETQYFGPGTRLLVL.

Concerning this clone: The read terminates 3 residues ahead of where the CDR3 ends, so the germline J gene completes it. This chain links TRBV5-1 with TRBJ2-1, with 7 bases aligning to TRBD2. Germline V lookup: CDR1 SGHRS, CDR2 YFSETQ. After removal of 0 bases from V and 4 bases from J, the junction contained 7 bases not matched to a gene. The CDR3 sequence is 16 residues long. This CDR3 is CASSLGGPSGYNEQFF. Partial CDR3 DNA: TGCGCCAGCAGCTTGGGAGGCCCTAGCGGATACAATGAG.

Points on this clone: The CDR3 extends 3 residues past the end of the read, so its final part is completed from the germline J gene. The rearrangement links TRBV11-2 to TRBJ1-3; D is uncertain. The CDR3 extends over 12 amino acids. Germline V CDR1 and CDR2: SGHAT, FQNNGV. V was trimmed by 5 bases and J by 9 bases, leaving 11 bases between them. The CDR3 DNA, read in part, is TGTGCCAGCAGCCCAGGCATTAGCACC. Translation gives CASSPGIST. The entire CDR3 protein reads CASSPGISTIYF.